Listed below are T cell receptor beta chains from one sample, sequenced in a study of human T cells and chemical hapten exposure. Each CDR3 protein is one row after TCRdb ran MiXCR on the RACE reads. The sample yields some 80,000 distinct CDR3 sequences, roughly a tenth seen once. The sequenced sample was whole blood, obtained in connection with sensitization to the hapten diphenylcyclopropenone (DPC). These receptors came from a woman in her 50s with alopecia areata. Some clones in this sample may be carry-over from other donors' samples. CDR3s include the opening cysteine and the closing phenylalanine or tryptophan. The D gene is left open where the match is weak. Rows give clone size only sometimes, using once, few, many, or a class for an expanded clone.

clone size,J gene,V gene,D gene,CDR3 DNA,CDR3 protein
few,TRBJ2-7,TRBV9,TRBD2,TGTGCCAGCAGCGTAAGTTTTGCGGGAGTGTTCGAGCAGTACTTC,CASSVSFAGVFEQYF
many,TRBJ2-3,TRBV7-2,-,TGTGCCAGCAGCCAGGACCCAGATACGCAGTATTTT,CASSQDPDTQYF
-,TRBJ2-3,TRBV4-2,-,TGTGCCAGCAGCCCCCGGTTAGCGGCCAAGGAAGATACGCAGTATTTT,CASSPRLAAKEDTQYF
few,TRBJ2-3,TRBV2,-,TGTGCCAGCAGTGAAGCGCTTCCTACTCCGCCGCAGTATTTT,CASSEALPTPPQYF
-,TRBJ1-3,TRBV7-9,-,TGTGCCAGCAGCTTTTCCGGCAGCCCCTGGTCCTCTGGAAACACCATATATTTT,CASSFSGSPWSSGNTIYF
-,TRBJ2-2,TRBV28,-,TGTGCCACCCTTCGGGCGAATACCGGGGAGCTGTTTTTT,CATLRANTGELFF
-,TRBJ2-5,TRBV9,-,TGTGCCAGCGGCGTAGTACCCGGGGGGCCGGAGACCCAGTACTTC,CASGVVPGGPETQYF
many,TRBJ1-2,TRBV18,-,TGTGCCAGCTCAGATGGGGAACACCTTGGCTACACCTTC,CASSDGEHLGYTF
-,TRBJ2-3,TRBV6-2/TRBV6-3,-,TGTGCCAGCAGTTACTCCCAAACAAGTCCTACGCAGTATTTT,CASSYSQTSPTQYF
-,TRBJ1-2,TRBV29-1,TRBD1,TGCAGCGTTCGGAAAGGACAGGGGATCGAACAGGACGGCTACACCTTC,CSVRKGQGIEQDGYTF
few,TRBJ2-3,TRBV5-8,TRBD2,TGTGCCAGCAGCTTGGCCTTGTCTAGCGGGAGAGACAAACTAACGCAGTATTTT,CASSLALSSGRDKLTQYF
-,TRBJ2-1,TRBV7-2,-,TGTGCCAGCAGCGGAAGACAAGGCTCCTACAATGAGCAGTTCTTC,CASSGRQGSYNEQFF
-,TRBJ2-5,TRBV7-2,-,TGTGCCAGCAGCTCACCTAAAGAGACCCAGTACTTC,CASSSPKETQYF
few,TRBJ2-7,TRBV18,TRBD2,TGTGCCAGCTCACCACGCGGCGGGCCTGGGCTAGCGGGAGTATCCTACGAGCAGTACTTC,CASSPRGGPGLAGVSYEQYF
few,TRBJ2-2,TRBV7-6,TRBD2,TGTGCCAGCAGTGGGGAGGGGCCCGGGGAGCTGTTTTTT,CASSGEGPGELFF
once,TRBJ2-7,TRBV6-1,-,TGTGCCAGCAGTGCGGTGGCAGGGGCTCTGTACGAGCAGTACTTC,CASSAVAGALYEQYF
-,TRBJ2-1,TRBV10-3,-,TGTGCCATCAGTAGAGACGGGGCATTAAATGAGCAGTTCTTC,CAISRDGALNEQFF
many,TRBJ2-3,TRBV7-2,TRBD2,TGTGCCAGCAGCCGCGGGACTAGCGGGATCGAGACAGATACGCAGTATTTT,CASSRGTSGIETDTQYF
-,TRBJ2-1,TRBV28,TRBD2,TGTGCCAGCAGTTCCGCCACCTTTCGGGGGGGCGGCAATGAGCAGTTCTTC,CASSSATFRGGGNEQFF
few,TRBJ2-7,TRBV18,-,TGTGCCAGCTCACGGCCACAGGGAAACGAGCAGTACTTC,CASSRPQGNEQYF
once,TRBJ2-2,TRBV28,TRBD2,TGTGCCAGCAGTTACCCATTTGGACTAGCGGGAATGAACACCGGGGAGCTGTTTTTT,CASSYPFGLAGMNTGELFF
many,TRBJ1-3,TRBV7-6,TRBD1,TGTGCCAGCAGCTTAGCGCCGGGGACAGGGCCCATTTTTGGAAACACCATATATTTT,CASSLAPGTGPIFGNTIYF
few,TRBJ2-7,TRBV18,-,TGTGCCAGCTCACCACGCCAGCCCTCCTACGAGCAGTACTTC,CASSPRQPSYEQYF
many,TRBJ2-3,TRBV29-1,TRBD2,TGCAGCGTCGCATACGGGAGGGACTACGGGTACCCACTAGGGTTGCGGGCTAGCACAGATACGCAGTATTTT,CSVAYGRDYGYPLGLRASTDTQYF
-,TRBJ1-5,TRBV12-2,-,TGTGCAAGTCGCTACCTGGGGAGGGGGCACGGGAATCAGCCCCAGCATTTT,CASRYLGRGHGNQPQHF
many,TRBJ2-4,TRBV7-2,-,TGTGCCAGCAGCCCAACCTGGGTAGCCAAAAACATTCAGTACTTC,CASSPTWVAKNIQYF
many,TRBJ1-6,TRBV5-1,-,TGCGCCAGCAGCTTCCCGGACAGCGCTTCACCCCTCCACTTT,CASSFPDSASPLHF
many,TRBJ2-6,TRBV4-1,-,TGCGCCAGCAGCCAAGAGTCGACAGCTGGGGCCAACGTCCTGACTTTC,CASSQESTAGANVLTF
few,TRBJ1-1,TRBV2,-,TGTGCCAGCAGTGAATCCCGGGACACCGGGGGGACTGAAGCTTTCTTT,CASSESRDTGGTEAFF
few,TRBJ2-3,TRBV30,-,TGTGCCTGGAGTCTAACGGGACTCAAAGGCGATACGCAGTATTTT,CAWSLTGLKGDTQYF
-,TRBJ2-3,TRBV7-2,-,TGTGCCAGCAGCGCCCTCCTAGATACGCAGTATTTT,CASSALLDTQYF
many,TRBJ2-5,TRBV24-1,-,TGTGCCACCAGTGACACCGGGACCCAGACCCAGTACTTC,CATSDTGTQTQYF
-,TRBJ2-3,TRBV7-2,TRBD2,TGTGCCAGCAGCTTAGCGCTAGCGGGGGGTGGGGATACGCAGTATTTT,CASSLALAGGGDTQYF
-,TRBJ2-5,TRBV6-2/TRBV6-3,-,TGTGCCAGCAGGCCCACAGGGTTGGAGACCCAGTACTTC,CASRPTGLETQYF
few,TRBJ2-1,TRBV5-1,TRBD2,TGCGCCAGCAGCTCAGTTCCGGGACTAGCTATCTACAATGAGCAGTTCTTC,CASSSVPGLAIYNEQFF
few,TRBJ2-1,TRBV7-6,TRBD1,TGTGCCAGCAGGAAAACAGGGGGCGGCTATGAGCAGTTCTTC,CASRKTGGGYEQFF
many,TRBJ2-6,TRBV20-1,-,TGCAGTGCTCGGACTCTCGGCGGGGCCAACGTCCTGACTTTC,CSARTLGGANVLTF
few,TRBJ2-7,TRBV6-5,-,TGTGCCACCAGACAGGTTAACTCCTACGAGCAGTACTTC,CATRQVNSYEQYF
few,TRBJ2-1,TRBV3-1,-,TGTGCCAGCAGCCACGAAAAAACTACCCGCAATGAGCAGTTCTTC,CASSHEKTTRNEQFF
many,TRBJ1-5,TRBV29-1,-,TGCAGCGTTGGGCAGGGCGGTCAGCCCCAGCATTTT,CSVGQGGQPQHF
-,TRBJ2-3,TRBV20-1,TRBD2,TGCAGTGCTAGAACGGGAGGATTAGATACGCAGTATTTT,CSARTGGLDTQYF
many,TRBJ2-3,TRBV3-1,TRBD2,TGTGCCAGCAGCCAAGCGGGGACTAGCGGGATGACAGATACGCAGTATTTT,CASSQAGTSGMTDTQYF
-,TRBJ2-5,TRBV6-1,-,TGTGCCAGCTCGGCGAGCACCCAGCTATATGCCCAAGAGACCCAGTACTTC,CASSASTQLYAQETQYF
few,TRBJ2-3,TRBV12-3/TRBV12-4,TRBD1,TGTGCCAGCAGAGCTACAGGGGCTCTTAGCACAGATACGCAGTATTTT,CASRATGALSTDTQYF
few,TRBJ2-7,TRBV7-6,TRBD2,TGTGCCAGCAGCTTAGGAGCGGGGGCCGGCTACGAGCAGTACTTC,CASSLGAGAGYEQYF
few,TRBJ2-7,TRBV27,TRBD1,TGTGCCAGCAGTCCTGGACAGGGCAATCGGGAGCAGTACTTC,CASSPGQGNREQYF